Shown below are 6 T cell receptor beta chains from a single sample sequenced in a study of graft-versus-host responses after intestinal transplantation. Processing was applied to graft tissue in order to liberate intraepithelial and lamina propria lymphocytes. Using immunoSEQ multiplex PCR, the repertoire was profiled, and TCRdb retains in-frame clones only, with some absent. The sample gives about 7,400 clones, roughly 72% of which show up once; 5.1% is in the top ten. Sequenced here: ileum tissue, sampled more than 50 days after transplant. These receptors were taken from a human patient who received an intestinal transplant, so some T cells may come from the graft donor.

The chain has TRBV5-6 and TRBJ2-3; D is perhaps TRBD1 (5 bases). Germline CDR1 SGHDT, CDR2 YYEEEE. The ends were cut back, 4 bases at V and 1 base at J, with 7 bases in the middle. There are 13 residues in the CDR3. CDR3 sequence (DNA): TGTGCCAGCAGCGACAGTCGCACAGATACGCAGTATTTT. Translated: CASSDSRTDTQYF.

This rearrangement joins TRBV6-1 to TRBJ2-1; the D is unclear. V gave up 10 bases and J gave up 1 base, with 8 bases separating them. CDR1 is MNHNS, CDR2 SASEGT, per germline. The CDR3 consists of 12 residues. CDR3 nucleotides: TGTGCCACCAGACAATCCTACAATGAGCAGTTCTTC. Protein sequence: CATRQSYNEQFF.

CDR3: CSVGTSGGVRTDTQYF. The DNA for the CDR3 is TGCAGCGTCGGGACTAGCGGGGGGGTGAGAACAGATACGCAGTATTTT. This chain uses TRBV29-1 with TRBJ2-3; 16 bases match TRBD2. The germline gives CDR1 SQVTM, CDR2 ANQGSEA. This CDR3 spans 16 amino acids. The V and J ends lost 6 bases and 3 bases, in that order; junction bases with no gene match: 6.

The chain joins TRBV4-1 to TRBJ2-5; tentative D call: TRBD1 (6 bases). Germline V gene data show CDR1 as MGHRA and CDR2 as YSYEKL. This CDR3 is 14 amino acids long. The V gene lost 3 bases and the J gene lost 5 bases, with 13 bases spanning the gap. The CDR3: CASSHEGERETQYF. As DNA, the CDR3 is TGCGCCAGCAGCCATGAGGGGGAAAGGGAGACCCAGTACTTC.

CDR3: CASSQDPGSGYSPLHF. CDR3 DNA: TGCGCCAGCAGCCAAGATCCGGGAAGCGGTTATTCACCCCTCCACTTT. The chain couples TRBV4-1 to TRBJ1-6; no clear D. The CDR3 totals 16 residues. CDR1 and CDR2 from the germline V gene are MGHRA and YSYEKL. V lost 0 bases to trimming and J lost 8 bases, with 14 bases between them.

The J gene is TRBJ2-1, the V gene TRBV28, with 8 bases matching TRBD2. Per the germline V gene, CDR1 is MDHEN and CDR2 is SYDVKM. This CDR3 is 15 amino acids long. After removal of 2 bases from V and 7 bases from J, the junction contained 7 bases not matched to a gene. The CDR3 region is CASSLPGGGKNEQFF. In DNA form, the CDR3 reads TGTGCCAGCAGTTTACCGGGCGGGGGGAAGAATGAGCAGTTCTTC.